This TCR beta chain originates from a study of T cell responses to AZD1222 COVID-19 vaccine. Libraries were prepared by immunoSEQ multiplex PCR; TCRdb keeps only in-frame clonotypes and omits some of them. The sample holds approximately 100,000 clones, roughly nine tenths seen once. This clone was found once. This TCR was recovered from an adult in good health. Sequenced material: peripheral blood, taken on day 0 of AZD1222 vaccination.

The CDR3 sequence: CASSYQLAAGTDTQYF. The CDR3 DNA is TGTGCCAGCAGTTACCAACTAGCGGCTGGCACAGATACGCAGTATTTT. This sequence joins TRBV27 and TRBJ2-3; 8 bases match TRBD2. CDR3 length: 16 amino acids. V was clipped by 4 bases and J by 1 base; unmatched bases: 7. Germline values: CDR1 MNHEY, CDR2 SMNVEV (reference sequence).